Following are 20 T cell receptor beta chains from one sample sequenced in a study of T cells in Graves' hyperthyroidism and ophthalmopathy. TCR beta CDR3 sequences were amplified from RNA transcripts. RT-PCR in the first round (using the HTBI primer set) targeted the TCR CDR3. TCRdb independently ran MiXCR on the multiplex PCR reads; one entry per CDR3 protein. Among 300,000 to 500,000 distinct CDR3 sequences listed, about 15% were seen once. Material: blood. These receptor sequences come from a woman in her twenties or thirties with Graves' hyperthyroidism.

This chain joins TRBV24-1 and TRBJ2-7, with 8 nucleotides matching TRBD1. V shed 3 bases and J 1 base; nucleotides not matched to a gene: 10. CDR3 length: 17 amino acids. Per germline, CDR1 KGHDR and CDR2 SFDVKD. The DNA for the CDR3 is TGTGCCACCAGTGATCCACAAGCCCGGACAGGGTCCTACGAGCAGTACTTC. Translation gives CATSDPQARTGSYEQYF.

This chain joins TRBV9 and TRBJ1-1; D gene uncertain. This CDR3 contains 14 residues. Germline V gene sequence: CDR1 SGDLS, CDR2 YYNGEE. Trimming pared 0 bases from V and 1 base from J, leaving 7 bases between. In nucleotides, the CDR3 is TGTGCCAGCAGCGTAGACATTCAGAACACTGAAGCTTTCTTT. Its translation: CASSVDIQNTEAFF.

Ten or more counts support this clonotype. The rearrangement joins TRBV24-1 to TRBJ1-5; a weak D match, TRBD1 (6 bases). Trimming took 2 bases from V and 7 from J, leaving 8 bases between them. CDR1 and CDR2 from the germline V gene are KGHDR and SFDVKD. The CDR3 has 13 residues. CDR3 protein: CATSDSGGQPQHF. The DNA for the CDR3 is TGTGCCACCAGTGATTCGGGGGGCCAGCCCCAGCATTTT.

J is TRBJ2-3 and V is TRBV27, with 7 bases matching TRBD2. Losses at the gene ends were 3 bases for V and 2 bases for J; bases not matched to a gene: 11. Germline V lookup: CDR1 MNHEY, CDR2 SMNVEV (reference sequence). The CDR3 sequence is 17 residues long. The DNA of the CDR3 is TGTGCCAGCAGTTTCGAGACTAGCCATATCCACACAGATACGCAGTATTTT. Its translation: CASSFETSHIHTDTQYF.

The chain carries TRBV15 and TRBJ2-7, with D possibly being TRBD1 (5 bases). Germline CDR1 is LNHNV and CDR2 is YYDKDF (reference sequence). The length of the CDR3 is 15 residues. V dropped 0 bases and J dropped 0 bases, with 9 bases sitting between them. The CDR3 DNA reads TGTGCCACCAGCAGAGACCAGGGCCTCTCCTACGAGCAGTACTTC. Amino acid sequence: CATSRDQGLSYEQYF. Using reference TRBV15 and TRBJ2-7 for the parts outside the CDR3, the full variable domain is DAMVIQNPRYQVTQFGKPVTLSCSQTLNHNVMYWYQQKSSQAPKLLFHYYDKDFNNEADTPDNFQSRRPNTSFCFLDIRSPGLGDTAMYLCATSRDQGLSYEQYFGPGTRLTVT.

This clonotype was recorded at least ten times. The rearrangement links TRBV3-1 to TRBJ2-7, with a weak D call TRBD2 (6 bases). V shed 0 bases and J shed 5 bases, with 17 bases lying between them. This CDR3 is 16 amino acids long. CDR1 LGHDT and CDR2 YNNKEL come from the germline V gene (reference sequence). DNA for the CDR3: TGTGCCAGCAGCCAAGATCTTAAGGGAGGAGTCGACGAGCAGTACTTC. Protein product: CASSQDLKGGVDEQYF.

The CDR3 bases are TGTGCCAGCAGCTTACGTGTTATGAGTGAACAGTTCTTC. Translating gives CASSLRVMSEQFF. The V and J genes are TRBV7-9 and TRBJ2-1, with D unresolved. This CDR3 spans 13 amino acids. CDR1 and CDR2 from the germline V gene are SEHNR and FQNEAQ (reference sequence). V was cut by 2 bases and J by 13 bases, with 15 bases left in between.

The chain employs TRBV29-1 and TRBJ1-2; D is ambiguous. The germline V gene encodes CDR1 SQVTM and CDR2 ANQGSEA. The CDR3 spans 13 residues. Trimming shortened V by 4 bases and J by 2 bases, and 11 bases separated the two germline ends. The DNA of the CDR3 is TGCAGCGTTGTGTCAGTTCCAAACTATGGCTACACCTTC. Translated, it gives CSVVSVPNYGYTF.

J is TRBJ2-7 and V is TRBV12-3 or TRBV12-4, with D perhaps matching TRBD2 (5 bases). The CDR3 covers 12 residues. Trimming shortened V by 7 bases and J by 7 bases, and 14 bases separated the two germline ends. The CDR3 spells CASNFMEDEQYF. CDR3 nucleotides: TGTGCCAGCAACTTCATGGAGGATGAGCAGTACTTC.

The chain employs TRBV2 and TRBJ1-6; 8 bases match TRBD1. V lost 7 bases and J lost 6; bases outside the gene matches: 5. Germline CDR1 SNHLY, CDR2 FYNNEI. The CDR3 consists of 14 residues. The CDR3 region is CASTGQGFNSPLHF. In DNA, the CDR3 is TGTGCCAGCACCGGACAGGGTTTTAATTCACCCCTCCACTTT.

The table lists this clonotype with many counts. The chain uses TRBV18 and TRBJ1-4; D possibly corresponds to TRBD1 (5 bases). The germline V gene encodes CDR1 KGHSH and CDR2 LQKENI. There are 14 residues in the CDR3. Trimming pared 3 bases from V and 6 bases from J, leaving 11 bases between. CDR3 coding DNA: TGTGCCAGCTCACCGCGACAGAAGGATGAAAAACTGTTTTTT. Translated, it gives CASSPRQKDEKLFF.

V is TRBV19 and J is TRBJ2-7; weak D call: TRBD2 (5 bases). The germline V and J ends were trimmed by 5 bases and 3 bases, with 14 bases remaining between them. The germline V gene encodes CDR1 LNHDA and CDR2 SQIVND (reference sequence). CDR3 length equals 14 residues. The CDR3 sequence: CASSPKRTFYEQYF. CDR3 coding DNA: TGTGCCAGTAGTCCCAAGCGGACGTTCTACGAGCAGTACTTC.

This clonotype came up many times. V gene TRBV5-1 combines with J gene TRBJ2-1; the match to TRBD2 covers 7 bases. Trimming removed 4 bases from V and 6 bases from J; junction bases left unmatched: 7. Germline values: CDR1 SGHRS, CDR2 YFSETQ. CDR3 length equals 14 residues. The CDR3 loop reads CASSTRTSPNEQFF. In nucleotides, the CDR3 is TGCGCCAGCAGCACCAGGACTAGTCCCAATGAGCAGTTCTTC. The variable domain in full, completed from reference TRBV5-1 and TRBJ2-1, reads KAGVTQTPRYLIKTRGQQVTLSCSPISGHRSVSWYQQTPGQGLQFLFEYFSETQRNKGNFPGRFSGRQFSNSRSEMNVSTLELGDSALYLCASSTRTSPNEQFFGPGTRLTVL.

This clonotype has just a few counts. The chain links TRBV18 to TRBJ1-4; D not certain. Per the germline V gene, CDR1 is KGHSH and CDR2 is LQKENI. The CDR3 has 13 residues. Trimming removed 2 bases at V and 8 bases at J, with 9 bases between. The CDR3 spells CASSPAQEEKLFF. In nucleotides, the CDR3 is TGTGCCAGCTCACCAGCCCAGGAGGAAAAACTGTTTTTT.

This clonotype has more than one count but fewer than ten. The chain has TRBV7-9 and TRBJ1-6; TRBD1 agrees at 7 bases. V shed 5 bases, J shed 7 bases, and the junction held 5 bases outside the gene matches. This CDR3 contains 14 residues. CDR1 and CDR2 (germline): SEHNR, FQNEAQ (reference sequence). CDR3 region: CASSRDRANSPLHF. CDR3 coding DNA: TGTGCCAGCAGCCGCGACAGGGCAAATTCACCCCTCCACTTT.

This clonotype was observed many times. The CDR3: CASQWQGGTDTQYF. The CDR3 nucleotides are TGTGCCAGCCAATGGCAGGGCGGGACAGATACGCAGTATTTT. The V and J genes are TRBV11-1 and TRBJ2-3; D possibly uses TRBD1 or TRBD2 (5 bases each). The germline gives CDR1 SGHAT, CDR2 FQDESV (reference sequence). The CDR3 loop spans 14 amino acids. Trimming stripped 8 bases from V and 3 bases from J, with 15 bases between.

J is TRBJ2-1 and V is TRBV19; TRBD1 matches at 8 bases. The CDR3 loop spans 15 amino acids. The ends lost 4 bases at V and 7 bases at J; junction bases unmatched: 9. The germline V gene encodes CDR1 LNHDA and CDR2 SQIVND (reference sequence). For the CDR3, the DNA is TGTGCCAGTAGTAACCCGGGCAGGGGGCAGAATGAGCAGTTCTTC. Protein sequence: CASSNPGRGQNEQFF.

In its sample, this clonotype was seen a few times. The chain recombines TRBV7-9 with TRBJ1-3; D might be TRBD1 (5 bases). Germline V gives CDR1 SEHNR, CDR2 FQNEAQ (reference sequence). V was trimmed by 5 bases and J by 5 bases, leaving 7 bases between them. The CDR3 runs to 12 residues. This CDR3 reads CASSMDRNTIYF. In DNA, the CDR3 is TGTGCCAGCAGCATGGACAGAAACACCATATATTTT. Drawing the rest from reference TRBV7-9 and TRBJ1-3, the complete variable domain is DTGVSQNPRHKITKRGQNVTFRCDPISEHNRLYWYRQTLGQGPEFLTYFQNEAQLEKSRLLSDRFSAERPKGSFSTLEIQRTEQGDSAMYLCASSMDRNTIYFGEGSWLTVV.

This clonotype was counted at least ten times. This chain connects TRBV3-1 to TRBJ2-7; 10 positions match TRBD2. This CDR3 comprises 17 residues. Per germline, CDR1 LGHDT and CDR2 YNNKEL (reference sequence). Trimming cost V 1 base and J 4 bases; bases outside gene matches: 10. The CDR3 here is CASSQGASGTSVYEQYF. The CDR3 DNA reads as TGTGCCAGCAGCCAAGGGGCCTCCGGGACTAGCGTTTACGAGCAGTACTTC.

This clonotype was counted many times. V is TRBV3-1 and J is TRBJ1-2, with D possibly matching TRBD1 (6 bases). The CDR3 has 18 residues. CDR1 is LGHDT and CDR2 is YNNKEL in the germline V gene (reference sequence). The ends were cut back, 1 base at V and 0 bases at J, with 18 bases in the middle. The chain's CDR3 is CASSQAKGGGRANYGYTF. The CDR3 DNA reads as TGTGCCAGCAGCCAAGCGAAAGGGGGAGGAAGAGCTAACTATGGCTACACCTTC.